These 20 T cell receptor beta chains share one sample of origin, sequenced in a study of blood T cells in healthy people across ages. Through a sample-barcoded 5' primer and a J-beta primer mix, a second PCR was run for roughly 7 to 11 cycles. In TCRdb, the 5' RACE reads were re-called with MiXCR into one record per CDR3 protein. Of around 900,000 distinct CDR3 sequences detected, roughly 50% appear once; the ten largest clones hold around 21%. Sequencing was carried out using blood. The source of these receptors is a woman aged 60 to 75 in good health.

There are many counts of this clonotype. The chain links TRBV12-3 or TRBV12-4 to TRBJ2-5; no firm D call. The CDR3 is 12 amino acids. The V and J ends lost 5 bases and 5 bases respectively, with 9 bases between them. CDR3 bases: TGTGCCAGCAGTCTTAATTGGGAGACCCAGTACTTC. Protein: CASSLNWETQYF.

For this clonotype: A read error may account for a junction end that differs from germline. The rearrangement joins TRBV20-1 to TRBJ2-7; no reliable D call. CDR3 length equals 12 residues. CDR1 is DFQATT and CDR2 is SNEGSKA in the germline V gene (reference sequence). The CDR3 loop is CSADQDSYEQYF. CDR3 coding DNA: TGTAGTGCCGATCAGGATTCCTACGAGCAGTACTTC.

CDR3 residues: CSARESGRRSDTQYF. In DNA form, the CDR3 reads TGCAGTGCTAGAGAGAGCGGGAGGAGGTCAGATACGCAGTATTTT. The V call is TRBV20-1, the J call TRBJ2-3; TRBD2 aligns across 9 bases. In germline, CDR1 is DFQATT, CDR2 SNEGSKA (reference sequence). Trimming took 0 bases from V and 4 from J; bases not matched to a gene: 5. This CDR3 region has 15 residues.

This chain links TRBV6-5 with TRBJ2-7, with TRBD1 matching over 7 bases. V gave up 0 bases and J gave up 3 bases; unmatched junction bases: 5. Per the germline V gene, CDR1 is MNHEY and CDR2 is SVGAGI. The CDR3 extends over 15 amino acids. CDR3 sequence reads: CASSYSWTGNYEQYF. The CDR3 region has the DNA TGTGCCAGCAGTTACTCGTGGACAGGTAACTACGAGCAGTACTTC.

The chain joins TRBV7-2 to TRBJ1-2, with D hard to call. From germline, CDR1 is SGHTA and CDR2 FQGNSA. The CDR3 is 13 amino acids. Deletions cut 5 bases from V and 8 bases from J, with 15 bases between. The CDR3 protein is CASSIDGRVGYTF. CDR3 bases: TGTGCCAGCAGCATTGACGGGAGGGTCGGCTACACCTTC.

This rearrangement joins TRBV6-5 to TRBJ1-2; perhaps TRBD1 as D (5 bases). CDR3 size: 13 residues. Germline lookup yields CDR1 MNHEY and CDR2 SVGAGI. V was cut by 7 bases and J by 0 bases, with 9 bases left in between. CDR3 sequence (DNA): TGTGCCAGCAAACAGGACTCTAACTATGGCTACACCTTC. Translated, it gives CASKQDSNYGYTF.

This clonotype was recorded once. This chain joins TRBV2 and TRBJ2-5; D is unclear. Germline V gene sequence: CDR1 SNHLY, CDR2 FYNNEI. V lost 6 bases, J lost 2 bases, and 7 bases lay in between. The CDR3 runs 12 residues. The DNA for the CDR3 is TGTGCCAGCAGAAGGATACAAGAGACCCAGTACTTC. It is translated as CASRRIQETQYF.

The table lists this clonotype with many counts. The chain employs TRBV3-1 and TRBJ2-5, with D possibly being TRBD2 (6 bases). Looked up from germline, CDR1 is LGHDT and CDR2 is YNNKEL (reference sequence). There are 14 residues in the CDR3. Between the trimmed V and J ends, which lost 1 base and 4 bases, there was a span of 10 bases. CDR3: CASSQGVGGETQYF. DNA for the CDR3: TGTGCCAGCAGCCAAGGGGTGGGAGGAGAGACCCAGTACTTC.

CDR3 coding DNA: TGTGCCTGGAGTCCACTGAAATACAGGGGTTCCTACAATGAGCAGTTCTTC. Its protein is CAWSPLKYRGSYNEQFF. The chain has TRBV30 and TRBJ2-1; 7 bases map to TRBD1. V trimming: 2 bases; J trimming: 1 base; junction bases outside the gene matches: 11. This CDR3 has 17 residues. Germline V gives CDR1 GTSNPN, CDR2 SVGIG (reference sequence).

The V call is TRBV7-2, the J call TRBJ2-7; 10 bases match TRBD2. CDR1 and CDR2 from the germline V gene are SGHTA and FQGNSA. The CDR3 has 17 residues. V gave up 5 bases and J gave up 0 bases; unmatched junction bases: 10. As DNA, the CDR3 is TGTGCCAGCAGCCCGCCGGGACTAGCGACTATCTCCTACGAGCAGTACTTC. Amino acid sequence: CASSPPGLATISYEQYF. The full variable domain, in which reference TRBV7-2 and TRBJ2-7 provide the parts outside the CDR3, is GAGVSQSPSNKVTEKGKDVELRCDPISGHTALYWYRQSLGQGLEFLIYFQGNSAPDKSGLPSDRFSAERTGGSVSTLTIQRTQQEDSAVYLCASSPPGLATISYEQYFGPGTRLTVT.

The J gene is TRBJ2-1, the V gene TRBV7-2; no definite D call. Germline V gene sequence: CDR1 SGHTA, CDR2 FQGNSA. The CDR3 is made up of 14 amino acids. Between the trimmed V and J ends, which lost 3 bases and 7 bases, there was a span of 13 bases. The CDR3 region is CASSLDRSGNEQFF. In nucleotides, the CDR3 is TGTGCCAGCAGCTTGGATAGGTCGGGTAATGAGCAGTTCTTC.

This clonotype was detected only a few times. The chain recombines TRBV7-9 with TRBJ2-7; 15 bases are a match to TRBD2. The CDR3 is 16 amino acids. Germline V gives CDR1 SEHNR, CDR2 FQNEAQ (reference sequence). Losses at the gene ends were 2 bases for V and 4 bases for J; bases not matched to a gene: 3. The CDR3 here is CASSLWTSGRVYEQYF. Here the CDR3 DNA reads TGTGCCAGCAGCTTATGGACTAGCGGGAGGGTGTACGAGCAGTACTTC.

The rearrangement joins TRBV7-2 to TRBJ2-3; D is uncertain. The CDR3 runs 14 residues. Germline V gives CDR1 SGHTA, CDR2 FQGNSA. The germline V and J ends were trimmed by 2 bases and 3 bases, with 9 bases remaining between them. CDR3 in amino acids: CASSLTPRTDTQYF. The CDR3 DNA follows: TGTGCCAGCAGCTTAACCCCCAGGACAGATACGCAGTATTTT.

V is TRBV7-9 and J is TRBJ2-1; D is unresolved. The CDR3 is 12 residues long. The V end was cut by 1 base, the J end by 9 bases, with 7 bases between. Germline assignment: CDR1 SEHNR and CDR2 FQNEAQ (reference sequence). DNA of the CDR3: TGTGCCAGCAGCTTAGTAGTCCCTGAGCAGTTCTTC. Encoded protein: CASSLVVPEQFF. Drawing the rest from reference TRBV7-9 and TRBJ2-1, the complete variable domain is DTGVSQNPRHKITKRGQNVTFRCDPISEHNRLYWYRQTLGQGPEFLTYFQNEAQLEKSRLLSDRFSAERPKGSFSTLEIQRTEQGDSAMYLCASSLVVPEQFFGPGTRLTVL.

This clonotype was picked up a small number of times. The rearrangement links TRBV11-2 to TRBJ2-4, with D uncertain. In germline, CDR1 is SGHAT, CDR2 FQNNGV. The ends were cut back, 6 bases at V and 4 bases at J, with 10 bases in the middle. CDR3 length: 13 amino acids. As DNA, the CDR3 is TGTGCCAGCAGAACCCCAGGAAAAAACATTCAGTACTTC. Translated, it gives CASRTPGKNIQYF.

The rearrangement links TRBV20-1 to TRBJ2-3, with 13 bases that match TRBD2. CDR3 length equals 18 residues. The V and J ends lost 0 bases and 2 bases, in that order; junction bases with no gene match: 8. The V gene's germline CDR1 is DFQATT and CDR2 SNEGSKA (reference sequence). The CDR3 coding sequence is TGCAGTGCTAGAGAACCCAGCGGACTAGCGGGAGCCACAGATACGCAGTATTTT. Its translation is CSAREPSGLAGATDTQYF.

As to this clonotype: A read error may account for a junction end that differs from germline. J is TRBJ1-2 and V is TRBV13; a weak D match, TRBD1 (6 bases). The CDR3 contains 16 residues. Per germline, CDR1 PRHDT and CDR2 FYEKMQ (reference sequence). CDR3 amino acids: CAGSSLGTSSYYGYTF. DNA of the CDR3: TGTGCCGGCAGCTCCTTGGGGACATCTTCCTACTATGGCTACACCTTC.

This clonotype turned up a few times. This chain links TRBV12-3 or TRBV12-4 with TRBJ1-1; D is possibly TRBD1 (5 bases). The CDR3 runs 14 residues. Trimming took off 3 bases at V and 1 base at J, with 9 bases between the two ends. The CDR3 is CASSLGLRNTEAFF. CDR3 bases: TGTGCCAGCAGTTTGGGACTTAGGAACACTGAAGCTTTCTTT.

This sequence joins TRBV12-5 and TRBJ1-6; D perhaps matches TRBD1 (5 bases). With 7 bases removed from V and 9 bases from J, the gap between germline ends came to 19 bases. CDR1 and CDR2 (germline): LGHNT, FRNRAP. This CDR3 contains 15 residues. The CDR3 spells CASDPGGRGASPLHF. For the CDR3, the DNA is TGTGCTAGTGACCCGGGGGGACGCGGGGCTTCACCCCTCCACTTT.

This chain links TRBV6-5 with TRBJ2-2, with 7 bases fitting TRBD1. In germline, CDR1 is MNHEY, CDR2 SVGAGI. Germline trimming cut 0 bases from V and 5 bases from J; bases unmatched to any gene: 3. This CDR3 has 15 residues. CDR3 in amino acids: CASSYSRQGTGELFF. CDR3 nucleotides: TGTGCCAGCAGTTACTCGCGACAGGGTACCGGGGAGCTGTTTTTT.